The rows below give T cell receptor beta chains drawn from one sample of a study of identical twins. TCRdb ran MiXCR on the 5' RACE reads and lists one entry per CDR3 protein. The sample lists roughly 500,000 distinct CDR3 sequences, 20% to 25% occurring once. These data also formed part of another study, on T cells expressing NK-cell markers.

The sample taken for sequencing was CD4+ T cells sorted from blood. All receptors come from a woman under 30 in good health. Both conserved end residues are part of each CDR3. Each record gives: clone size, J gene, D gene, V gene, CDR3 DNA, CDR3 protein. The D gene is left open where the match is weak. Size is stated for part of the rows, as once, few or many counts, or as a class when the clone is expanded.

-,TRBJ2-5,-,TRBV5-1,TGCGCCAGCAGCTTGGCCGGCAGGGACTTAGAGACCCAGTACTTC,CASSLAGRDLETQYF
-,TRBJ2-7,TRBD2,TRBV7-3,TGTGCCAGCAGCTTGTCTAGCGGGGGGCCCTCGTTCTACGAGCAGTACTTC,CASSLSSGGPSFYEQYF
-,TRBJ2-2,TRBD2,TRBV20-1,TGCAGTGCTAGAGATTCGAGCGGGAGGAACACCGGGGAGCTGTTTTTT,CSARDSSGRNTGELFF
many,TRBJ2-7,TRBD2,TRBV12-3/TRBV12-4,TGTGCCAGCAGTTTAGCCCTAGCGGGGGGGCGAGAGCAGTACTTC,CASSLALAGGREQYF
-,TRBJ2-1,TRBD2,TRBV7-9,TGTGCCAGCAGCCACACGGGAGGACATACCGCATACAATGAGCAGTTCTTC,CASSHTGGHTAYNEQFF
-,TRBJ2-7,TRBD2,TRBV27,TGTGCCAGCAGTTTAATGGCGGGGGTGGCCTACGAGCAGTACTTC,CASSLMAGVAYEQYF
many,TRBJ2-3,-,TRBV5-6,TGTGCCAGCAGCCTGGACCGCACAGATACGCAGTATTTT,CASSLDRTDTQYF
-,TRBJ2-1,-,TRBV20-1,TGCAGTGCTGGGGGTCTGGGTCCCCTATCCTACAATGAGCAGTTCTTC,CSAGGLGPLSYNEQFF
few,TRBJ2-1,-,TRBV15,TGTGCCACCAGCAGAGATGTTGGCGGAGGGCCGTCCAATGAGCAGTTCTTC,CATSRDVGGGPSNEQFF
few,TRBJ2-1,-,TRBV5-1,TGCGCCAGCAGCTTCGAAGGAAGCTCCTACAATGAGCAGTTCTTC,CASSFEGSSYNEQFF
-,TRBJ2-7,TRBD2,TRBV6-1,TGTGCCACCAAGAAGACTAGCGGAACCTACGAGCAGTACTTC,CATKKTSGTYEQYF
-,TRBJ2-7,-,TRBV20-1,TGCAGTGCTTTCTCGCGGGAGCAGTACTTC,CSAFSREQYF
-,TRBJ2-7,-,TRBV5-1,TGCGCCAGCAGCCCCCGACAGATCTCCTACGAGCAGTACTTC,CASSPRQISYEQYF
-,TRBJ2-3,-,TRBV25-1,TGTGCCAGCCCCTGGGGCGGGACCAGCACAGATACGCAGTATTTT,CASPWGGTSTDTQYF
-,TRBJ1-3,-,TRBV5-1,TGCGCCAGCGCGATCGGGAATAAAGGAAACACCATATATTTT,CASAIGNKGNTIYF
few,TRBJ1-6,-,TRBV7-8,TGTGCCAGCAGCTTCAGGGGATTTGGTTCACCCCTCCACTTT,CASSFRGFGSPLHF
once,TRBJ2-5,-,TRBV5-8,TGTGCCAGCGGCCAACTGGGAGAGACCCAGTACTTC,CASGQLGETQYF
-,TRBJ2-5,-,TRBV7-2,TGTGCCAGCAGCTTAGCGACGAGGACCCAGTACTTC,CASSLATRTQYF
few,TRBJ1-1,-,TRBV6-1,TGTGCCAGTCGAGGGTCGGGGGACACTGAAGCTTTCTTT,CASRGSGDTEAFF
many,TRBJ1-2,TRBD1,TRBV5-1,TGCGCCAGCGGGGTCCGCAGGGGGGCGGATGGCTACACCTTC,CASGVRRGADGYTF
few,TRBJ1-2,TRBD1,TRBV5-1,TGCGCCAGCAGCCCATCCGGGACAGTCTATGGCTACACCTTC,CASSPSGTVYGYTF
-,TRBJ1-2,-,TRBV7-6,TGTGCCAGCAGCCCCTGGGCAGGGGAGATGGTCTATGGCTACACCTTC,CASSPWAGEMVYGYTF